This is a list of T cell receptor beta chains from one sample in a study of shared clonotypes between healthy human individuals. Method: immunoSEQ multiplex PCR; TCRdb's copy keeps in-frame clones and lacks some. The table has around 2.5 million clones, 93% seen once. The sample comprised naive CD4+ T cells from PBMCs. These TCRs come from a man aged 18 to 29 in good health. Some clones in this sample may be carry-over from other donors' samples. The CDR3 runs from the conserved cysteine through the conserved F or W. A D gene is named only where the DNA matches it firmly. Clone size appears in some rows only: once, few, many, or a class for an expanded clone.

>TRBJ2-7|TRBD2|TRBV28|-
CASSLSSGRASYEQYF
TGTGCCAGCAGTTTGTCCAGCGGGAGGGCCTCCTACGAGCAGTACTTC
>TRBJ1-1|-|TRBV20-1|-
CSASRGGLAFF
TGCAGTGCTAGTCGGGGGGGTTTGGCTTTCTTT
>TRBJ1-5|-|TRBV6-5|-
CASSYLVYQPQHF
TGTGCCAGCAGTTACTTGGTATATCAGCCCCAGCATTTT
>TRBJ2-7|-|TRBV2|-
CASHTLVLEQYF
TGTGCCAGTCATACTCTAGTTCTCGAGCAGTACTTC
>TRBJ2-7|TRBD2|TRBV4-1|-
CASSQGVAGTYEQYF
TGCGCCAGCAGCCAAGGGGTAGCGGGGACCTACGAGCAGTACTTC
>TRBJ2-3|-|TRBV5-1|-
CASSLDLASTDTQYF
TGCGCCAGCAGCTTGGATCTAGCGAGCACAGATACGCAGTATTTT
>TRBJ2-5|-|TRBV7-9|-
CASSATGTLEETQYF
TGTGCCAGCAGCGCAACCGGGACACTGGAGGAGACCCAGTACTTC
>TRBJ2-1|-|TRBV11-2|-
CASSSVRGRGNEQFF
TGTGCCAGCAGCTCGGTAAGAGGCCGGGGCAATGAGCAGTTCTTC
>TRBJ2-5|-|TRBV2|-
CASDIQETQYF
TGTGCCAGCGATATCCAAGAGACCCAGTACTTC
>TRBJ1-5|-|TRBV6-5|-
CASSYSWPNQPQHF
TGTGCCAGCAGTTACTCGTGGCCAAATCAGCCCCAGCATTTT
>TRBJ1-5|-|TRBV7-8|-
CASSFGPARQPQHF
TGTGCCAGCAGCTTCGGTCCCGCGAGGCAGCCCCAGCATTTT
>TRBJ2-1|TRBD2|TRBV5-8|-
CASSSGLASSPWEQFF
TGTGCCAGCAGCTCCGGACTAGCGAGTTCCCCCTGGGAGCAGTTCTTC
>TRBJ2-7|TRBD1|TRBV7-9|-
CASSHGWTGGLSEQYF
TGTGCCAGCAGCCATGGCTGGACAGGGGGCTTGTCCGAGCAGTACTTC
>TRBJ1-1|TRBD1|TRBV7-2|once
CASSPRGGFEAFF
TGTGCCAGCAGCCCCAGGGGGGGGTTTGAAGCTTTCTTT
>TRBJ2-7|-|TRBV7-9|once
CASRAADQQYF
TGTGCCAGCAGGGCAGCGGACCAGCAGTACTTC
>TRBJ1-3|-|TRBV27|-
CASSSGDRRSGNTIYF
TGTGCCAGCAGTTCTGGCGACCGACGCTCTGGAAACACCATATATTTT
>TRBJ1-2|-|TRBV30|-
CAGRGVYGYTF
TGTGCCGGACGGGGGGTGTATGGCTACACCTTC
>TRBJ2-7|TRBD1|TRBV5-1|-
CASSLGDSFSYEQYF
TGCGCCAGCAGCTTGGGGGACAGCTTTTCCTACGAGCAGTACTTC
>TRBJ2-6|-|TRBV4-1|once
CASSQDPAGTNVLTF
TGCGCCAGCAGCCAAGATCCCGCTGGGACCAACGTCCTGACTTTC
>TRBJ1-1|-|TRBV14|-
CASSHRASGDTEAFF
TGTGCCAGCAGCCATCGAGCGTCCGGGGACACTGAAGCTTTCTTT
>TRBJ2-7|-|TRBV5-1|-
CASSLSGVGLADYEQYF
TGCGCCAGCAGCTTGTCCGGAGTTGGCCTCGCGGACTACGAGCAGTACTTC
>TRBJ2-3|TRBD2|TRBV7-9|-
CASSPRVTSGTDTQYF
TGTGCCAGCAGCCCCCGGGTGACTAGCGGCACAGATACGCAGTATTTT
>TRBJ2-1|-|TRBV5-6|-
CASSLYAGRIYNEQFF
TGTGCCAGCAGCTTGTACGCAGGGAGAATATACAATGAGCAGTTCTTC
>TRBJ2-5|TRBD1|TRBV28|-
CASSLQDRIQETQYF
TGTGCCAGCAGTTTACAGGACAGGATACAAGAGACCCAGTACTTC
>TRBJ1-1|-|TRBV6-5|-
CASSLTQNTEAFF
TGTGCCAGCAGTCTCACACAGAACACTGAAGCTTTCTTT
>TRBJ2-7|-|TRBV5-1|-
CASSLTSTRTGEQYF
TGCGCCAGCAGCTTAACTAGCACCCGAACGGGCGAGCAGTACTTC
>TRBJ1-1|-|TRBV6-6|-
CASSQTGNTEAFF
TGTGCCAGCAGTCAGACAGGGAACACTGAAGCTTTCTTT
>TRBJ2-1|TRBD2|TRBV5-6|-
CASSLLTSGSYNEQFF
TGTGCCAGCAGCTTGTTGACTAGCGGTTCCTACAATGAGCAGTTCTTC
>TRBJ1-5|-|TRBV6-1|-
CASSEAQIYSNQPQHF
TGTGCCAGCAGTGAAGCTCAGATATATAGCAATCAGCCCCAGCATTTT
>TRBJ2-5|-|TRBV7-7|-
CASSLVIGGLGAQYF
TGTGCCAGCAGCTTAGTAATTGGGGGACTGGGCGCCCAGTACTTC
>TRBJ1-4|-|TRBV28|-
CASRGGRSNEKLFF
TGTGCCAGCAGGGGGGGCAGGTCTAATGAAAAACTGTTTTTT
>TRBJ2-3|TRBD2|TRBV7-2|-
CASISGTTSTDTQYF
TGTGCCAGCATATCCGGGACTACTAGCACAGATACGCAGTATTTT
>TRBJ1-2|-|TRBV2|once
CASSERVAGLNYGYTF
TGTGCCAGCAGTGAACGGGTGGCGGGGCTTAACTATGGCTACACCTTC
>TRBJ1-1|-|TRBV5-6|-
CASSPVFRGTEAFF
TGTGCCAGCAGCCCCGTCTTTCGCGGCACTGAAGCTTTCTTT
>TRBJ2-5|-|TRBV5-1|once
CASSPVPSETQYF
TGCGCCAGCAGCCCTGTCCCATCGGAGACCCAGTACTTC
>TRBJ2-5|TRBD2|TRBV28|-
CASSSPHGTSGKGETQYF
TGTGCCAGCAGTTCACCCCACGGGACTAGCGGGAAGGGCGAGACCCAGTACTTC
>TRBJ2-5|TRBD2|TRBV7-6|-
CASTHRAGAETQYF
TGTGCCAGCACCCACCGAGCGGGAGCAGAGACCCAGTACTTC
>TRBJ2-3|-|TRBV28|-
CASSFGGTDTQYF
TGTGCCAGCAGTTTTGGGGGAACAGATACGCAGTATTTT
>TRBJ2-3|-|TRBV19|-
CASSTGTRRVDTQYF
TGTGCCAGTAGTACCGGGACTCGGAGAGTGGATACGCAGTATTTT
>TRBJ2-2|TRBD2|TRBV9|-
CASSHRGTSGSPGELFF
TGTGCCAGCAGCCATCGGGGGACTAGCGGGAGTCCCGGGGAGCTGTTTTTT
>TRBJ2-1|TRBD1|TRBV7-3|-
CASSLTRTGALNEQFF
TGTGCCAGCAGCTTAACGAGGACAGGGGCATTGAATGAGCAGTTCTTC
>TRBJ2-7|-|TRBV27|once
CASSYQVTYEQYF
TGTGCCAGCAGTTATCAGGTAACCTACGAGCAGTACTTC
>TRBJ1-2|-|TRBV6-4|-
CASRRDRYYGYTF
TGTGCCAGCAGAAGGGACCGATACTATGGCTACACCTTC
>TRBJ1-5|-|TRBV28|-
CASSWAQRGQPQHF
TGTGCCAGCAGTTGGGCGCAACGGGGTCAGCCCCAGCATTTT
>TRBJ2-1|-|TRBV7-6|-
CASSRGVGGSYNEQFF
TGTGCCAGCAGCCGCGGGGTGGGGGGCTCCTACAATGAGCAGTTCTTC
>TRBJ1-2|-|TRBV7-2|-
CASNQWGGDGYTF
TGTGCCAGCAACCAGTGGGGAGGAGATGGCTACACCTTC
>TRBJ2-2|-|TRBV4-1|-
CASRDGGNTGELFF
TGCGCCAGCAGGGACGGGGGTAACACCGGGGAGCTGTTTTTT
>TRBJ1-1|-|TRBV9|-
CASRGDGTEAFF
TGTGCCAGCAGGGGGGACGGAACTGAAGCTTTCTTT
>TRBJ1-5|-|TRBV19|-
CASKNWGGQPQHF
TGTGCCAGTAAGAACTGGGGCGGTCAGCCCCAGCATTTT
>TRBJ1-3|-|TRBV2|-
CASSTNRVSGNTIYF
TGTGCCAGCAGCACGAACAGGGTCTCCGGAAACACCATATATTTT
>TRBJ1-2|-|TRBV5-6|-
CASSLPGVTEPTYGYTF
TGTGCCAGCAGCTTACCAGGGGTCACAGAGCCCACCTATGGCTACACCTTC
>TRBJ1-3|-|TRBV7-9|-
CASTTPTSSGNTIYF
TGTGCCAGCACCACACCTACGAGCTCTGGAAACACCATATATTTT
>TRBJ2-1|TRBD1|TRBV7-9|-
CASSDRDRVSEQFF
TGTGCCAGCAGCGACCGGGACAGGGTTTCAGAGCAGTTCTTC
>TRBJ2-7|TRBD2|TRBV7-2|-
CASSLDGGSWYEQYF
TGTGCCAGCAGCTTAGATGGCGGGAGTTGGTACGAGCAGTACTTC
>TRBJ1-2|-|TRBV19|-
CASSDGVGGYTF
TGTGCCAGTAGTGATGGGGTTGGTGGCTACACCTTC
>TRBJ2-7|TRBD1|TRBV11-2|-
CASSSLGTGFLEQYF
TGTGCCAGCAGCTCCCTTGGGACAGGATTCCTCGAGCAGTACTTC
>TRBJ2-2|-|TRBV27|-
CASSFLTDTGELFF
TGTGCCAGCAGTTTCCTGACAGACACCGGGGAGCTGTTTTTT